These 22 T cell receptor beta chains came from one sample sequenced in a study of Ad26.COV2.S vaccination and SARS-CoV-2 variants. Here immunoSEQ multiplex PCR was the method, and the copy in TCRdb shows in-frame clones only, minus some. The profile covers about 350,000 clones, with around 84% appearing a single time and 3% to 4% taken by the ten largest. Noted treatment: roughly 18 received Ad26.COV2.S at low or high dose, single or two shots; 5 received placebo; per-sample allocation not given. Day 63 after the first injection of vaccine or placebo was the sampling time. This specimen was peripheral blood, taken in a trial of Ad26.COV2.S vaccine versus placebo. Receptors originate from a person aged 18-60 years who received the Ad26.COV2.S COVID-19 vaccine or a placebo.

The V call is TRBV6-4, the J call TRBJ1-2, with a possible D match to TRBD1 (6 bases). The germline gives CDR1 MRHNA, CDR2 SNTAGT. The V gene lost 3 bases and the J gene lost 6 bases, with 14 bases spanning the gap. The CDR3 is 14 amino acids. The CDR3 spells CASSEGTQGNGYTF. CDR3 nucleotides: TGTGCCAGCAGTGAAGGGACACAGGGCAATGGCTACACCTTC.

This clone has more than one count but fewer than ten. This sequence joins TRBV5-4 and TRBJ1-5; D remains unclear. Trimming shortened V by 0 bases and J by 5 bases, and 6 bases separated the two germline ends. Germline V lookup: CDR1 SGHNT, CDR2 YYREEE (reference sequence). This CDR3 has 13 amino acids. CDR3 amino acids: CASSLAEDQPQHF. The CDR3 nucleotides are TGTGCCAGCAGCTTGGCGGAAGATCAGCCCCAGCATTTT.

The chain carries TRBV18 and TRBJ2-7; perhaps TRBD2 as D (6 bases). This CDR3 contains 13 residues. CDR1 KGHSH and CDR2 LQKENI come from the germline V gene. Trimming took 3 bases from V and 4 from J, leaving 10 bases between them. The CDR3 nucleotides read TGTGCCAGCTCACCTAGGGAGGTATACGAGCAGTACTTC. Translation: CASSPREVYEQYF.

The genes are TRBV7-8 and TRBJ2-3, with D possibly TRBD2 on 5 matching bases. The ends were cut back, 6 bases at V and 6 bases at J, with 13 bases in the middle. CDR1 SGHVS and CDR2 FQNEAQ come from the germline V gene. The CDR3 extends over 13 amino acids. The CDR3 coding sequence is TGTGCCAGCAGGCGGACTGATGTCGATACGCAGTATTTT. Translation gives CASRRTDVDTQYF.

The chain links TRBV7-8 to TRBJ1-4, with a weak D call TRBD1 (5 bases). The V and J ends lost 1 base and 4 bases respectively, with 10 bases between them. CDR1 is SGHVS and CDR2 is FQNEAQ in the germline V gene. The CDR3 runs to 15 residues. In DNA form, the CDR3 reads TGTGCCAGCAGCTTAGGGACGGGGGATAATGAAAAACTGTTTTTT. Its protein is CASSLGTGDNEKLFF.

The chain has TRBV5-1 and TRBJ1-4, with D perhaps matching TRBD1 (5 bases). This CDR3 region has 18 residues. CDR1 is SGHRS and CDR2 is YFSETQ in the germline V gene. V lost 4 bases and J lost 5, with 24 bases in between. CDR3 DNA sequence: TGCGCCAGCAGCCTTGGGACCGCGGGTAGACTCGACAATGAAAAACTGTTTTTT. It specifies CASSLGTAGRLDNEKLFF.

V and J are TRBV3-1 (or the pseudogene TRBV3-2) and TRBJ2-7, with D possibly being TRBD2 (5 bases). The CDR3 runs to 13 residues. The V end lost 6 bases, the J end lost 3 bases, and 12 bases lay between the germline ends. CDR1 is LGHDT, CDR2 YNNKEL, per germline (reference sequence). The CDR3 loop is CASSSDTDYEQYF. The DNA of the CDR3 is TGTGCCAGCAGTAGCGACACGGACTACGAGCAGTACTTC.

V and J are TRBV19 and TRBJ2-3, with 10 bases lining up with TRBD2. There are 15 residues in the CDR3. Germline V gene lookup returns CDR1 LNHDA and CDR2 SQIVND (reference sequence). Trimming cost V 7 bases and J 2 bases; bases outside gene matches: 6. The CDR3 spells CASKRLAGHTDTQYF. Written as DNA, the CDR3 is TGTGCCAGTAAACGACTAGCGGGCCACACAGATACGCAGTATTTT.

The rearrangement joins TRBV24-1 to TRBJ2-2; TRBD1 might be the D (5 bases). V was cut by 1 base and J by 0 bases, with 8 bases left in between. The CDR3 consists of 16 residues. The germline gives CDR1 KGHDR, CDR2 SFDVKD. The CDR3 DNA sequence: TGTGCCACCAGTGATTTAACAGGCCCGAACACCGGGGAGCTGTTTTTT. Amino acids: CATSDLTGPNTGELFF.

The J gene is TRBJ1-2, the V gene TRBV5-4; 12 nucleotides line up with TRBD1. Germline loops: CDR1 SGHNT, CDR2 YYREEE (reference sequence). The CDR3 runs 18 residues. V lost 5 bases and J lost 2; bases outside the gene matches: 13. The CDR3 reads CASSEGGTGGARNYGYTF. The DNA of the CDR3 is TGTGCCAGCAGTGAAGGGGGGACAGGGGGCGCAAGAAACTATGGCTACACCTTC.

This clone was seen only a few times. The V and J genes are TRBV10-1 and TRBJ2-2; 10 nucleotides match TRBD2. V lost 0 bases, J lost 1 base, and 17 bases stayed unmatched. The germline V gene encodes CDR1 WNHNN and CDR2 SYGVQD (reference sequence). CDR3 size: 22 residues. CDR3 amino acids: CASSESSKQGLAERVNTGELFF. The CDR3 DNA follows: TGCGCCAGCAGTGAGTCGTCGAAACAAGGACTAGCGGAAAGGGTGAACACCGGGGAGCTGTTTTTT.

This clone was counted a single time. The V and J genes are TRBV25-1 and TRBJ2-2; 10 bases map to TRBD2. The CDR3 loop spans 17 amino acids. Germline V gives CDR1 MGHDK, CDR2 SYGVNS. The trim removed 0 bases at V and 2 bases at J, leaving 3 bases unmatched. The CDR3 nucleotides are TGTGCCAGCAGTGAATATTTACTAGCGGGAAACACCGGGGAGCTGTTTTTT. Amino acids: CASSEYLLAGNTGELFF.

The chain is built from TRBV28 and TRBJ2-3; 10 bases match TRBD1. The germline gives CDR1 MDHEN, CDR2 SYDVKM. The V and J ends lost 2 bases and 3 bases, in that order; junction bases with no gene match: 8. This CDR3 spans 17 amino acids. CDR3: CASSLTSTGGATDTQYF. CDR3 sequence (DNA): TGTGCCAGCAGTTTAACTTCGACAGGGGGCGCGACAGATACGCAGTATTTT.

This chain connects TRBV3-1 (or the pseudogene TRBV3-2) to TRBJ1-2; weak D call: TRBD1 (5 bases). The CDR3 has 16 residues. Germline lookup yields CDR1 LGHDT and CDR2 YNNKEL (reference sequence). V shed 4 bases and J shed 6 bases, with 21 bases lying between them. The DNA for the CDR3 is TGTGCCAGCAGCCTAAGCTTCGATTTGGGGGGAAATGGCTACACCTTC. This translates into CASSLSFDLGGNGYTF.

This sequence joins TRBV27 and TRBJ1-4; no reliable D call. This CDR3 has 14 residues. CDR1 and CDR2 (germline): MNHEY, SMNVEV (reference sequence). Trimming removed 3 bases from V and 8 bases from J, with 13 bases in between. CDR3 sequence reads: CASSFSREGEKLFF. CDR3 coding DNA: TGTGCCAGCAGTTTTTCCCGGGAAGGAGAAAAACTGTTTTTT.

This chain connects TRBV4-1 to TRBJ1-2, with 9 bases matching TRBD1. Germline-derived CDR1 and CDR2 are MGHRA and YSYEKL. V trimming: 4 bases; J trimming: 6 bases; junction bases outside the gene matches: 9. The length of the CDR3 is 15 residues. The DNA for the CDR3 is TGCGCCAGCAGCCTCTTACAGGGGGCGCAGGATGGCTACACCTTC. This translates into CASSLLQGAQDGYTF.

This clone is a singleton in its sample. This chain links TRBV7-2 with TRBJ1-4, with a weak D call TRBD1 (5 bases). V was trimmed by 2 bases and J by 5 bases, leaving 12 bases between them. CDR1 is SGHTA, CDR2 FQGNSA, per germline. This CDR3 region has 15 residues. CDR3 bases: TGTGCCAGCAGCTTAATGGGGGACCCGAATGAAAAACTGTTTTTT. This sequence encodes CASSLMGDPNEKLFF.

The rearrangement joins TRBV9 to TRBJ1-2; 7 bases are a match to TRBD1. Losses at the gene ends were 3 bases for V and 2 bases for J; bases not matched to a gene: 4. The CDR3 has 14 residues. CDR1 and CDR2 (germline): SGDLS, YYNGEE. The CDR3 DNA reads TGTGCCAGCAGCGCACAGACAGGGAACTATGGCTACACCTTC. This gives the protein CASSAQTGNYGYTF.

The genes are TRBV7-8 and TRBJ2-2, with D hard to call. V shed 1 base and J shed 0 bases, with 6 bases lying between them. The CDR3 has 15 residues. Germline V gene data show CDR1 as SGHVS and CDR2 as FQNEAQ. The DNA of the CDR3 is TGTGCCAGCAGCTTAGTTAGTCCGAACACCGGGGAGCTGTTTTTT. This gives the protein CASSLVSPNTGELFF.

The rearrangement uses TRBV18 and TRBJ1-2, with D perhaps matching TRBD1 (5 bases). Trimming took 5 bases from V and 2 from J, leaving 15 bases between them. Germline V gene lookup returns CDR1 KGHSH and CDR2 LQKENI. The length of the CDR3 is 15 residues. The CDR3 coding sequence is TGTGCCAGCTCAACCCCAGGGCTGACCAACTATGGCTACACCTTC. This codes for CASSTPGLTNYGYTF.

The V gene is TRBV19, the J gene TRBJ1-4; TRBD1 aligns across 7 bases. The CDR3 has 14 amino acids. J lost 7 bases, V lost 5 bases, and 7 bases had no gene match. The V gene's germline CDR1 is LNHDA and CDR2 SQIVND (reference sequence). The CDR3 is CASSVTGVGEKLFF. The CDR3 DNA reads TGTGCCAGTAGTGTCACAGGGGTTGGTGAAAAACTGTTTTTT.

A remark on this clone: The same CDR3 is also encoded by other DNA sequences in this sample. The genes are TRBV5-1 and TRBJ2-7; D may be TRBD2 (5 bases). This CDR3 region has 13 residues. Germline V gene sequence: CDR1 SGHRS, CDR2 YFSETQ. V lost 2 bases and J lost 2, with 8 bases in between. This chain's CDR3 is CASSFEGTYEQYF. The CDR3 nucleotides read TGCGCCAGCAGCTTTGAGGGTACCTACGAGCAGTACTTC.